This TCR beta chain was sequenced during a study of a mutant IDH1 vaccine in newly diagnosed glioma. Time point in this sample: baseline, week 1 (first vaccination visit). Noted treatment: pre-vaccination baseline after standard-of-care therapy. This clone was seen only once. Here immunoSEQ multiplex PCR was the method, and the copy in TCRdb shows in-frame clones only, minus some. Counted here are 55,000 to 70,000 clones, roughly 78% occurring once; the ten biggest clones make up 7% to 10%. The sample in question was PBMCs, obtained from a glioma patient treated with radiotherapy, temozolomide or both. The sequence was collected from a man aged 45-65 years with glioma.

The CDR3 DNA sequence: TGTGCCAGCAGCCGACAGGGACTAGCGGGGGGGTCCGGATACGAGCAGTACTTC. Translated, it gives CASSRQGLAGGSGYEQYF. This chain joins TRBV5-4 and TRBJ2-7, with 16 nucleotides matching TRBD2. With 4 bases clipped from V and 4 bases from J, the junction kept 11 bases outside the gene matches. CDR3 length: 18 amino acids. Looked up from germline, CDR1 is SGHNT and CDR2 is YYREEE (reference sequence).